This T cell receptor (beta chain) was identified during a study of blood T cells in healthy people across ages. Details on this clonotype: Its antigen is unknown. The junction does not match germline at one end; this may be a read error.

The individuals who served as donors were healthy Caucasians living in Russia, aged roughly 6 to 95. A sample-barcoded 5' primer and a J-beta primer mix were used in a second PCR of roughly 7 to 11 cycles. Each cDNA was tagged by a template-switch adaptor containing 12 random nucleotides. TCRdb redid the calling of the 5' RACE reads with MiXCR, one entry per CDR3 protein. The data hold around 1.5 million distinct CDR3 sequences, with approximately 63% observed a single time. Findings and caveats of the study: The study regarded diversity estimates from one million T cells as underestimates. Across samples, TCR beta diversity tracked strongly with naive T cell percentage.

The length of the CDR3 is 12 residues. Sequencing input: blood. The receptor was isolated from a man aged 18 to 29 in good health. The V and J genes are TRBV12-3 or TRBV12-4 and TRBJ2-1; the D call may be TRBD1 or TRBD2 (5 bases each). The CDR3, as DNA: TGTGCCAGCAGGGGGCTGGTCGGGGAGCTGTTCTTC. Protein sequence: CASRGLVGELFF.